These T cell receptor beta chains were read from a single sample in a study of tumor and adjacent non-tumor tissue in lung cancer. MiXCR, run by TCRdb on the multiplex PCR reads, gives a single entry per CDR3 protein. The sample lists about 200,000 distinct CDR3 sequences; about 71% were seen once. Sequencing used lung tumor tissue. Source of these receptors: a man in his 60s with non-small cell lung cancer. CDR3s include the opening cysteine and the closing phenylalanine or tryptophan. D genes are given only for firm matches. Clone size is given for some rows only: seen once, a few or many times, or a class if the clone is expanded.

>.|TRBV7-9|TRBJ1-2|.
CASSYSSGRYGYAF
TGTGCCAGCAGCTACTCTTCAGGGCGGTATGGCTACGCCTTC
>.|TRBV5-4|TRBJ1-5|.
CASSPDPDRNQPKHF
TGTGCCAGCAGCCCAGACCCGGACCGAAATCAGCCCAAGCATTTT
>.|TRBV6-2/TRBV6-3|TRBJ2-1|.
CASSYSSMYLDSQYNEQFF
TGTGCCAGCAGTTACTCGAGTATGTATTTGGACTCGCAATACAATGAGCAGTTCTTC
>.|TRBV11-2|TRBJ1-5|.
CAISFMGQGQPQHF
TGTGCCATCAGCTTTATGGGGCAGGGGCAGCCCCAGCATTTT
>.|TRBV11-2|TRBJ1-1|.
CASSLLYKTEAFF
TGTGCCAGCAGCTTATTATATAAGACTGAAGCTTTCTTT
>.|TRBV4-2|TRBJ2-7|.
CAISQDPLRGVEQYF
TGTGCCATCAGCCAAGACCCTTTACGAGGAGTTGAGCAGTACTTC
>TRBD2|TRBV4-2|TRBJ2-7|.
CASSQDLSLAGGKQYF
TGTGCCAGCAGCCAAGATCTAAGCCTAGCGGGGGGCAAGCAGTACTTC
>.|TRBV6-8|TRBJ2-6|.
CASPAGVPQISGVNVLTF
TGTGCCAGTCCGGCAGGGGTACCCCAAATCTCTGGGGTCAACGTCCTGACTTTC
>.|TRBV5-6|TRBJ1-2|many
CASSPGPDYGYTF
TGTGCCAGCAGCCCCGGGCCCGACTATGGCTACACCTTC
>.|TRBV6-5|TRBJ1-2|.
CATNRIEGSGYTF
TGTGCCACCAACCGGATAGAGGGTAGCGGCTACACCTTC
>TRBD2|TRBV6-1|TRBJ2-2|.
CASTVLAGTVELFF
TGTGCCAGCACCGTACTAGCGGGCACCGTGGAGCTGTTTTTT
>TRBD2|TRBV4-2|TRBJ2-3|.
CASIQEGPSGGGISTDTQYF
TGTGCCAGCATCCAAGAAGGGCCTTCCGGCGGGGGGATAAGCACAGATACGCAGTATTTT
>TRBD1|TRBV5-4|TRBJ2-1|.
CASSSTGANEQFF
TGTGCCAGCAGCTCGACAGGGGCCAATGAGCAGTTCTTC
>TRBD2|TRBV12-3/TRBV12-4|TRBJ2-2|.
CASSGLAGAGTEELFF
TGTGCTAGCAGTGGACTAGCGGGAGCGGGCACCGAGGAGCTGTTTTTT
>.|TRBV10-1|TRBJ2-2|.
CAGRSNTGEPFF
TGCGCCGGCAGGTCGAACACCGGGGAGCCGTTTTTT
>.|TRBV20-1|TRBJ1-3|many
CSATQGSSGNTIYF
TGCAGTGCGACTCAGGGGAGCTCTGGAAACACCATATATTTT
>.|TRBV20-1|TRBJ1-5|.
CSVSTGPSNQPQHF
TGCAGTGTTAGTACCGGTCCTAGCAATCAGCCCCAGCATTTT
>.|TRBV4-1|TRBJ2-1|many
CASSQDEREISYNEQFF
TGCGCCAGCAGCCAAGATGAACGGGAAATCTCCTACAATGAGCAGTTCTTC
>TRBD2|TRBV4-2|TRBJ2-7|.
CASNQEGTSAYEQYF
TGTGCCAGTAACCAAGAAGGGACTAGTGCCTACGAGCAGTACTTC
>.|TRBV20-1|TRBJ1-1|few
CNARIVNTEAFF
TGCAATGCTAGAATAGTAAACACTGAAGCTTTCTTT
>TRBD1|TRBV20-1|TRBJ2-3|once
CSAAGTGGTNTEYF
TGCAGTGCGGCCGGGACAGGGGGCACAAATACGGAGTATTTT
>.|TRBV6-5|TRBJ2-7|many
CASSYWQGYEQYF
TGTGCCAGCAGTTACTGGCAGGGCTACGAGCAGTACTTC
>.|TRBV11-1|TRBJ2-5|.
CASSLDRLKESQYF
TGTGCCAGCAGCCTCGACAGGCTAAAAGAGTCCCAATACTTC
>.|TRBV11-1|TRBJ1-3|.
CASSLRATVSGNTIYF
TGTGCCAGCAGCTTACGAGCGACAGTCTCTGGAAACACAATATATTTT
>TRBD1|TRBV16|TRBJ2-7|.
CASSQTGSDHEQYF
TGTGCCAGCAGCCAGACAGGGTCCGACCACGAGCAGTACTTC
>.|TRBV12-3/TRBV12-4|TRBJ2-1|.
CASSTRDMELFKNNEQFF
TGTGCCAGCAGTACCCGGGACATGGAGTTGTTTAAGAACAATGAGCAGTTCTTC
>.|TRBV5-1|TRBJ2-1|.
CASSLGQQYNEQFF
TGCGCCAGCAGCTTGGGACAGCAATACAATGAGCAGTTCTTC
>TRBD1|TRBV7-8|TRBJ1-4|few
CASSPLTGGTNEKLFF
TGTGCCAGCAGCCCCTTGACAGGGGGGACTAATGAAAAACTGTTTTTT
>TRBD1|TRBV29-1|TRBJ2-2|.
CSVGRGNSRELFF
TGCAGCGTTGGCAGGGGGAACTCCAGGGAACTGTTTTTT
>.|TRBV11-3|TRBJ2-3|medium-sized
CASSLGYTDTQYF
TGTGCCAGCAGCTTAGGTTACACAGATACGCAGTATTTT
>TRBD2|TRBV12-3/TRBV12-4|TRBJ2-1|.
CASSLGSLAGGFNEQFF
TGTGCCAGCAGTTTAGGATCTCTAGCGGGAGGTTTCAATGAGCAGTTCTTC
>.|TRBV29-1|TRBJ2-7|.
CSVIRVGRAYGQYF
TGCAGCGTGATCCGGGTAGGACGTGCCTACGGGCAGTACTTC
>.|TRBV5-5|TRBJ2-5|.
CSSCPAWETQYF
TGTTCCAGCTGCCCCGCCTGGGAGACCCAGTACTTC
>.|TRBV12-5|TRBJ2-2|.
CASGQDAGELFF
TGTGCTAGTGGTCAAGACGCCGGGGAGCTGTTTTTT
>TRBD1|TRBV29-1|TRBJ2-7|once
CSVVEDRARYERYF
TGCAGCGTTGTCGAGGACAGGGCGAGATACGAGCGGTACTTC
>.|TRBV5-1|TRBJ2-3|once
CASSAETGRERGYF
TGCGCCAGCAGCGCCGAGACCGGTCGGGAGAGGGGGTATTTT
>TRBD1|TRBV5-5|TRBJ1-1|.
CASSPRQGVNISEAFF
TGTGCCAGCAGCCCTCGACAGGGGGTTAATATCTCTGAAGCTTTCTTT
>.|TRBV20-1|TRBJ1-5|.
CSARDDPGRNQPLHF
TGCAGTGCTAGAGATGATCCAGGGCGTAATCAGCCCCTGCATTTT
>.|TRBV28|TRBJ2-5|.
CASSLGGHQETQYF
TGTGCCAGCAGTTTAGGGGGGCACCAAGAGACCCAGTACTTC
>.|TRBV20-1|TRBJ1-5|.
CSATSARPNQPQHF
TGCAGTGCTACCTCGGCACGGCCTAATCAGCCCCAGCATTTT
>.|TRBV29-1|TRBJ2-4|.
CSVERGGKIIQYF
TGCAGCGTTGAGAGGGGGGGGAAAATCATTCAGTACTTC
>TRBD1|TRBV12-3/TRBV12-4|TRBJ2-2|.
CASRRQGTDTGELFF
TGTGCCAGCAGGCGACAGGGGACCGACACCGGGGAGCTGTTTTTT
>.|TRBV11-2|TRBJ2-5|.
CANSSAGEGTQYF
TGTGCCAACAGCTCTGCAGGGGAAGGGACCCAGTACTTC
>TRBD1|TRBV6-1|TRBJ1-5|.
CASTYPGTAMIGNQPQHF
TGTGCCAGCACCTACCCCGGGACAGCCATGATTGGCAATCAGCCCCAGCATTTT
>.|TRBV4-3|TRBJ1-1|many
CASSQETLTEAFF
TGCGCCAGCAGCCAAGAGACCCTCACTGAAGCTTTCTTT
>.|TRBV5-1|TRBJ2-3|.
CASSLAGRNQPQYF
TGCGCCAGCAGCTTGGCAGGTAGAAATCAGCCCCAGTATTTT
>.|TRBV11-2|TRBJ2-1|.
CASSLEGVATNEQFF
TGTGCCAGCAGCTTAGAAGGCGTAGCAACCAATGAGCAGTTCTTC
>TRBD1|TRBV6-2/TRBV6-3|TRBJ2-7|few
CASSQLTGTYEQYF
TGTGCCAGCAGCCAGCTGACAGGGACCTACGAGCAGTACTTC
>TRBD1|TRBV20-1|TRBJ1-5|.
CNARAQGDQHQHF
TGCAATGCTAGAGCACAGGGGGACCAGCATCAGCATTTT
>.|TRBV6-5|TRBJ1-1|.
CASTYSLGVTEAFF
TGTGCCAGCACTTATTCGCTAGGGGTCACTGAAGCTTTCTTT
>.|TRBV6-6|TRBJ2-1|few
CASSYRDLYNEQFF
TGTGCCAGCAGTTACCGGGACCTCTACAATGAGCAGTTCTTC